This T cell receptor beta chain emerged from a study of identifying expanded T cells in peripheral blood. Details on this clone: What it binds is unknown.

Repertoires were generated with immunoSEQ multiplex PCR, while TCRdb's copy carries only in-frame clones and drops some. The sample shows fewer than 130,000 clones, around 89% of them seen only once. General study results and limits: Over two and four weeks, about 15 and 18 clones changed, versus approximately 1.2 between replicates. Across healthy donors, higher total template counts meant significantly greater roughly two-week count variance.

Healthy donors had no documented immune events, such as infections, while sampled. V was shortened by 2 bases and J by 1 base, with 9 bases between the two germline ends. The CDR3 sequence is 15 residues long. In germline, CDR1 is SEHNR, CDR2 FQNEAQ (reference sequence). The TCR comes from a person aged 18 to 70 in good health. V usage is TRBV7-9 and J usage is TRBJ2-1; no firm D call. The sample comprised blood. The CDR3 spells CASSLNGPSYNEQFF. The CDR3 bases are TGTGCCAGCAGCTTAAACGGGCCGTCCTACAATGAGCAGTTCTTC.